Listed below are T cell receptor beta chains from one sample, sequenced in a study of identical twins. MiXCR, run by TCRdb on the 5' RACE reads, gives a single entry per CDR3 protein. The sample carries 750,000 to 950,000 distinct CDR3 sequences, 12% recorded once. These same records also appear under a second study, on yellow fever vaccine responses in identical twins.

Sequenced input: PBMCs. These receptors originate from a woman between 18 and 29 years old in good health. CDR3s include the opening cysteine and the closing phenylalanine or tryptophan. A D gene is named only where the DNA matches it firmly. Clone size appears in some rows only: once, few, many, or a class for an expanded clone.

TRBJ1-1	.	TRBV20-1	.	TGCAGTGCCAGAAGACAGGCCACTGAAGCTTTCTTT	CSARRQATEAFF
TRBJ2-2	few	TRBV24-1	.	TGTGCCACCAGTGATGGGCGGGGTACCGGGGAGCTGTTTTTT	CATSDGRGTGELFF
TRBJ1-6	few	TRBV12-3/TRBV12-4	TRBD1	TGTGCCAGCAGTTCCCCAGGACAGGGAAGTAGAAATTCACCCCTCCACTTT	CASSSPGQGSRNSPLHF
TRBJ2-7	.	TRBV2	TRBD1	TGTGCCTTCAGTTTAGACGAACCCCGGGACAGGGGAGGATACGAGCAGTACTTC	CAFSLDEPRDRGGYEQYF
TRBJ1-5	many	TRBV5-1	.	TGCGCCAGCAGCCCGACGGCGGGAAGCAATCAGCCCCAGCATTTT	CASSPTAGSNQPQHF
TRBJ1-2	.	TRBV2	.	TGTGCCAGCATCCGGGACATCGGAAACTATGGCTACACCTTC	CASIRDIGNYGYTF
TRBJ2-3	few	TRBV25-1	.	TGTGCCAGCAGTGAATCCACGGGTCCATCGAATACGCAGTATTTT	CASSESTGPSNTQYF
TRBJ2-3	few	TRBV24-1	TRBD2	TGTGCCACCAGTGATTTGGCACGGGGGGGCGGCACAGATACGCAGTATTTT	CATSDLARGGGTDTQYF
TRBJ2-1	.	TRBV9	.	TGTGCCAGCAGCGTTCTGGAGGGATCCTACAATGAGCAGTTCTTC	CASSVLEGSYNEQFF
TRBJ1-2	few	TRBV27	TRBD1	TGTGCCAGCAGTTTAGCCCCCATAGGGGGCGGATATGGCTACACCTTC	CASSLAPIGGGYGYTF
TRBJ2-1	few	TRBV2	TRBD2	TGTGCCAGCAGTGCCCCGGGGGGTCGGGAGGACTACAATGAGCAGTTCTTC	CASSAPGGREDYNEQFF
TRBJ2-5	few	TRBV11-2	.	TGTGCCAGCAGCTTAGGGGCGACGCGGGAGACCCAGTACTTC	CASSLGATRETQYF
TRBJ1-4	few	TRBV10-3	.	TGTGCCATCTCCCCCTCACAGGGTGAAAAACTGTTTTTT	CAISPSQGEKLFF
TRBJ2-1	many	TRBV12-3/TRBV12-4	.	TGTGCCAGCGCGTCCCTGGGAGAGCAGTTCTTC	CASASLGEQFF
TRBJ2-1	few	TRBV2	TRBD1	TGTGCCAGCTGCCTCCGGGACAGGGCTTTCGATGAGCAGTTCTTC	CASCLRDRAFDEQFF
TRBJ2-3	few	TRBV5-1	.	TGCGCCAGCGGAGGGCAGCTCCATACAGATACGCAGTATTTT	CASGGQLHTDTQYF
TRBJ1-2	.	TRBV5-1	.	TGCGCCAGCAGCACAAACTCCGGGACTACCTATGGCTACACCTTC	CASSTNSGTTYGYTF
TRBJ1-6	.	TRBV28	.	TGTGCCAGCAGCTACTTCGGGAGTGGGGTCTATAATTCACCCCTCCACTTT	CASSYFGSGVYNSPLHF
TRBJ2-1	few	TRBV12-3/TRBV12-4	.	TGTGCCAGCAGTCCCGATACCAGCAGGGTCCCCAATGAGCAGTTCTTC	CASSPDTSRVPNEQFF
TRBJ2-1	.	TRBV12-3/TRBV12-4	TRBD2	TGTGCCAGCAGTTTAAGAGCGGGGGGGCCGGGTGAGCAGTTCTTC	CASSLRAGGPGEQFF
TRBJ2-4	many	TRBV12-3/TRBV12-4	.	TGTGCCAGCAGTCCCCGATTCGGGGGCATGGCCAAAAACATTCAGTACTTC	CASSPRFGGMAKNIQYF
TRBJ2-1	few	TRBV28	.	TGTGCCAGCAGTCCCCTTGACTCGCACTCCTACAATGAGCAGTTCTTC	CASSPLDSHSYNEQFF
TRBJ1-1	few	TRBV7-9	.	TGTGCCAGCAGCTTATTGCAGGATGGGAACACTGAAGCTTTCTTT	CASSLLQDGNTEAFF
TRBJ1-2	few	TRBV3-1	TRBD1	TGTGCCAGCAGCCACCGGACAGGGGATGGCTACACCTTC	CASSHRTGDGYTF
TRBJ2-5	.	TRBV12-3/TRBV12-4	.	TGTGCCAGCAGTCTCCGACCCAATCAAGAGACCCAGTACTTC	CASSLRPNQETQYF
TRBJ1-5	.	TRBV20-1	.	TGCAGTGCTAGAGATCAGGGAGGTCAGCCCCAGCATTTT	CSARDQGGQPQHF
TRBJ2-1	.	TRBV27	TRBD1	TGTGCCAGCAGCACGTCCGGGACAGGGAACTACAATGAGCAGTTCTTC	CASSTSGTGNYNEQFF
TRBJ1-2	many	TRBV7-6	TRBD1	TGTGCCAGCAGCTTAGGCGGGACAGGGGGGTTTGGCTACACCTTC	CASSLGGTGGFGYTF
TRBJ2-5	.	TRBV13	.	TGTGCCAGCCGGCGGTGGGGGGAGACCCAGTACTTC	CASRRWGETQYF
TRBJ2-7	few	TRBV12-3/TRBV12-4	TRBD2	TGTGCCAGCAGTAGACTAGCGGGAAAAAGGGAGCAGTACTTC	CASSRLAGKREQYF
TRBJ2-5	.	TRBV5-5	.	TGTGCCAGCAGCTTGGCCGGGGGAGGCCAAGAGACCCAGTACTTC	CASSLAGGGQETQYF